The present T cell receptor (beta chain) was sequenced within a study of OX40 agonist ivuxolimab in advanced cancers. Describing the broader study: Ivuxolimab was an agonistic, fully human IgG2 monoclonal antibody directed against OX40 (CD134), a costimulatory receptor. Intravenous ivuxolimab was administered to patients every 2 weeks at six dose levels: 0.01, 0.1, 0.3, 1.5, 3 and 10 mg/kg. Of the approximately 53 patients in dose escalation, around 20 had hepatocellular carcinoma, around 15 had melanoma, 9 had renal cell carcinoma and 9 had head and neck cancer. The dose-escalation cohort was about 87% male with a mean age of roughly 62 years, ranging from about 23 to 85. Patients were allowed to have had prior anti-PD-1, anti-PD-L1 or anti-CTLA-4 therapy, and around 40% of the dose-escalation patients had previously received checkpoint inhibitors. Partial responses occurred in three dose-escalation patients, of whom one had hepatocellular carcinoma and two had cutaneous melanoma. Peripheral TCRbeta sequencing was intended to test whether TCR sequence diversity was altered and clonal T-cell expansion was caused by ivuxolimab. The paper reports the monotherapy dose-escalation portion (N of about 52 patients) of the phase I ivuxolimab trial. Points the paper makes about the study in general: Low levels of normalized T-cell clonal expansion were also seen in some nonresponding patients. The antigen specificity of the clonally expanded peripheral T cells was not determined. After ivuxolimab, CD8+ T cells had more expanded clones than CD4+ T cells on average. At doses of 0.1 to 3.0 mg/kg, clonal expansion of both CD4+ and CD8+ blood T cells was observed from baseline to week 6. In the 0.1-3.0 mg/kg groups, partial responders were among the patients with the lowest normalized peripheral clonal expansion, particularly in CD8+ T cells.

For sequencing of the TCRbeta CDR3 region, genomic DNA was extracted from the sorted cells. TCRbeta CDR3 regions were sequenced using the immunoSEQ Assay. Drawn from immuneACCESS, this table holds only the in-frame rearrangements with V and J called that TCRdb kept. Clones are partly lost; checked studies trace under half to an unresolved V gene and leave the rest unexplained. The sample table records tens of thousands of clones; 86% of these occur just once. The top ten clonotypes cover roughly 13% of the sample. The trial excluded patients who had a history of autoimmune disease or who were on systemic immunosuppression. Peripheral blood for TCR sequencing was collected from all dose cohorts at baseline, on cycle 4 day 1, and on cycle 7 day 1. The samples were drawn from a first-in-human, open-label, multicenter phase I dose-escalation trial of ivuxolimab. Adults with locally advanced or metastatic melanoma, renal cell carcinoma, hepatocellular carcinoma or head and neck squamous cell carcinoma were enrolled in the trial. CD4+ and CD8+ T cells were sorted separately from peripheral blood before TCR sequencing.

Via the germline V gene, CDR1 is MDHEN and CDR2 SYDVKM. Including the terminal cysteine and phenylalanine, the CDR3 comprises 17 residues. The entry retains the CDR3 DNA only, 51 bases that are in frame from base 1. The germline V and J ends show losses of 3 bases and 5 bases respectively, and no gene match explains 12 bases of the junction. In the case of this clone: The specificity of this receptor is unknown. No qualities accompany the bases; no much larger clone lies one base away.

The input for sequencing was CD4+ or CD8+ T cells sorted from blood, taken in a trial of the OX40 agonist ivuxolimab. The chain employs TRBV28 and TRBJ1-5, with 8 middle bases fitting TRBD1. The clonotype comes from an adult with an advanced solid tumor such as melanoma, head and neck, liver or kidney cancer. The CDR3 sequence is CASSFYRAGGIDQPQHF. DNA sequence: TGTGCCAGCAGTTTCTATCGGGCAGGGGGCATAGATCAGCCCCAGCATTTT.